This entry lists 13 T cell receptor beta chains sequenced from one sample in a study of OX40 agonist ivuxolimab in advanced cancers. Sequencing used immunoSEQ multiplex PCR; TCRdb keeps in-frame clones, though not all of them. The sample has roughly 71,000 clones; roughly 76% are singletons. The sequenced sample was CD4+ or CD8+ T cells sorted from blood, obtained in a trial of the OX40 agonist ivuxolimab. Every receptor here comes from an adult with an advanced solid tumor such as melanoma, head and neck, liver or kidney cancer.

This clone was counted between two and nine times. The chain employs TRBV5-1 and TRBJ1-1, with unresolved D. The germline V gene has CDR1 SGHRS and CDR2 YFSETQ. V lost 4 bases to trimming and J lost 2 bases, with 3 bases between them. The CDR3 sequence is 11 residues long. This CDR3 is CASSSNTEAFF. The CDR3 nucleotides are TGCGCCAGCAGCAGCAACACTGAAGCTTTCTTT.

This chain connects TRBV6-4 to TRBJ2-3; 8 nucleotides match TRBD2. This CDR3 region has 15 residues. V was clipped by 3 bases and J by 2 bases; unmatched bases: 4. Per the germline V gene, CDR1 is MRHNA and CDR2 is SNTAGT. In DNA form, the CDR3 reads TGTGCCAGCAGTGATATAGCGGGGTCCACAGATACGCAGTATTTT. Translation gives CASSDIAGSTDTQYF.

This chain joins TRBV2 and TRBJ1-4; D is undetermined. The CDR3 has 14 residues. Trimming took off 2 bases at V and 7 bases at J, with 11 bases between the two ends. The germline V gene encodes CDR1 SNHLY and CDR2 FYNNEI. In nucleotides, the CDR3 is TGTGCCAGCAGTGAACGCCTGGAGGGTGAAAAACTGTTTTTT. Translating gives CASSERLEGEKLFF.

The V gene is TRBV6-6, the J gene TRBJ1-2; D may be TRBD1 (5 bases). In germline, CDR1 is MNHNY, CDR2 SVGAGI (reference sequence). Trimming shortened V by 11 bases and J by 3 bases, and 19 bases separated the two germline ends. The CDR3 length is 14 residues. CDR3 nucleotide sequence: TGTGCCGTCAACCCCGGGACGGCCTACTATGGCTACACCTTC. Translated: CAVNPGTAYYGYTF.

In the case of this clone: The germline gene is not matched at one end of the junction; a read error may be the cause. This rearrangement joins TRBV4-1 to TRBJ2-7; TRBD2 matches 9 bases. This CDR3 spans 16 amino acids. Per the germline V gene, CDR1 is MGHRA and CDR2 is YSYEKL. The CDR3 DNA reads TGCGCCAGCAGCCAAGATTGGCTAGCGGGACTCCTACGACTTCACTTC. As protein: CASSQDWLAGLLRLHF.

V and J are TRBV4-1 and TRBJ2-5, with D possibly matching TRBD2 (6 bases). The CDR3 consists of 14 residues. Trimming left V 4 bases short and J 5 bases short, with 14 bases between. Germline V gene data show CDR1 as MGHRA and CDR2 as YSYEKL. DNA of the CDR3: TGCGCCAGCAGCCGCGGGGAGAAAGGCGAGACCCAGTACTTC. It specifies CASSRGEKGETQYF.

This chain connects TRBV18 to TRBJ2-1; the D gene is possibly TRBD1 (5 bases). This CDR3 has 16 residues. Germline V CDR1 and CDR2: KGHSH, LQKENI. V was shortened by 3 bases and J by 4 bases, with 16 bases between the two germline ends. The CDR3: CASSPSAGNVYNEQFF. In nucleotides, the CDR3 is TGTGCCAGCTCACCGAGCGCAGGGAACGTTTACAATGAGCAGTTCTTC. The whole variable domain, filled in from reference TRBV18 and TRBJ2-1, reads NAGVMQNPRHLVRRRGQEARLRCSPMKGHSHVYWYRQLPEEGLKFMVYLQKENIIDESGMPKERFSAEFPKEGPSILRIQQVVRGDSAAYFCASSPSAGNVYNEQFFGPGTRLTVL.

This clone was picked up one time. The same CDR3 also results from other DNA sequences found in this sample. V gene TRBV5-1 combines with J gene TRBJ2-5; D ambiguous. Per germline, CDR1 SGHRS and CDR2 YFSETQ. The CDR3 spans 14 residues. The V gene lost 2 bases and the J gene lost 1 base, with 9 bases spanning the gap. In nucleotides, the CDR3 is TGCGCCAGCAGCTTAGGTTCAGGCCAAGAGACCCAGTACTTC. Its translation: CASSLGSGQETQYF.

The chain has TRBV30 and TRBJ2-1; tentatively, D is TRBD2 (5 bases). Germline V CDR1 and CDR2: GTSNPN, SVGIG (reference sequence). The V end was cut by 4 bases, the J end by 5 bases, with 6 bases between. The CDR3 loop spans 11 amino acids. CDR3 sequence reads: CAWTGNNEQFF. CDR3 DNA: TGTGCCTGGACCGGGAACAATGAGCAGTTCTTC.

The V and J genes are TRBV6-4 and TRBJ1-1; no clear D. The germline V and J ends were trimmed by 3 bases and 4 bases, with 12 bases remaining between them. Germline values: CDR1 MRHNA, CDR2 SNTAGT. The length of the CDR3 is 14 residues. CDR3 in DNA: TGTGCCAGCAGTGATCGGGTTAAAGGCACTGAAGCTTTCTTT. It codes for CASSDRVKGTEAFF.

The chain has TRBV6-6 and TRBJ2-7; 9 nucleotides agree with TRBD1. V shed 6 bases, J shed 5 bases, and the junction held 5 bases outside the gene matches. CDR1 MNHNY and CDR2 SVGAGI come from the germline V gene (reference sequence). There are 13 residues in the CDR3. The CDR3 here is CASRGTGRDEQYF. CDR3 in DNA: TGTGCCAGCAGGGGGACAGGGCGGGACGAGCAGTACTTC.

This chain joins TRBV13 and TRBJ2-3; 9 bases map to TRBD2. Germline CDR1 PRHDT, CDR2 FYEKMQ (reference sequence). CDR3 length: 16 residues. V shed 2 bases and J 6 bases; nucleotides not matched to a gene: 9. CDR3: CASSLSGGPPQDTQYF. In DNA, the CDR3 is TGTGCCAGCAGCTTAAGCGGGGGGCCCCCTCAGGATACGCAGTATTTT.

V gene TRBV11-1 combines with J gene TRBJ2-5, with D possibly called TRBD1 or TRBD2 (5 bases each). V dropped 2 bases and J dropped 5 bases, with 15 bases sitting between them. This CDR3 contains 15 residues. The germline gives CDR1 SGHAT, CDR2 FQDESV (reference sequence). The CDR3 nucleotides read TGTGCCAGCAGCTTAATGGGACCGCCGGGGGAGACCCAGTACTTC. Translating it yields CASSLMGPPGETQYF. The full variable domain, rest sourced from reference TRBV11-1 and TRBJ2-5, is EAEVAQSPRYKITEKSQAVAFWCDPISGHATLYWYRQILGQGPELLVQFQDESVVDDSQLPKDRFSAERLKGVDSTLKIQPAELGDSAMYLCASSLMGPPGETQYFGPGTRLLVL.